Listed below are T cell receptor beta chains from one sample, sequenced in a study of immune evolution from preneoplasia to lung adenocarcinoma. Data came from immunoSEQ multiplex PCR; TCRdb stores just in-frame clones and leaves some out. This repertoire shows approximately 26,000 clones, about three quarters found once; its top ten account for around 6%. Sample: FFPE invasive lung adenocarcinoma tissue. The receptors stem from a person in their 60s with invasive lung adenocarcinoma. Some clones in this sample may be carry-over from other donors' samples. The CDR3 runs from the conserved cysteine through the conserved F or W. D genes are given only for firm matches. The size of a clone is reported for some rows only, either as once, few or many, or as a class for expanded clones.

clone size,J gene,D gene,V gene,CDR3 DNA,CDR3 protein
.,TRBJ2-6,TRBD1,TRBV9,TGTGCCAGCAGCATCAGGGGGAGTGACAACGTCCTGACTTTC,CASSIRGSDNVLTF
once,TRBJ1-2,.,TRBV6-5,TGTGCCAGCAGCCTAGGAGCTAAGTATGGCTACACCTTC,CASSLGAKYGYTF
.,TRBJ2-4,.,TRBV28,TGTGCCAGCAGCCTCCAGGGGGGAAACATTCAGTACTTC,CASSLQGGNIQYF
.,TRBJ2-7,.,TRBV10-3,TGTGCCGCCAGTTCGCGACAGAACTCCTACGAGCAGTACTTC,CAASSRQNSYEQYF
.,TRBJ1-3,TRBD1,TRBV13,TGTGCCAGCAGCCCAGCGGGGGACAGGGGTAGCTCTGGAAACACCATATATTTT,CASSPAGDRGSSGNTIYF
.,TRBJ2-1,.,TRBV28,TGTGCCAGTAGGCTGGGGAATGAGCAGTTCTTC,CASRLGNEQFF
.,TRBJ1-4,TRBD1,TRBV4-2,TGTGCCAGCAGCCCTGAGCGACAGGGGGAAAAACTGTTTTTT,CASSPERQGEKLFF
.,TRBJ2-3,.,TRBV5-5,TGTGCCGGGGGGGGCGGGAAAAGCACAGATACGCAGTATTTT,CAGGGGKSTDTQYF
medium-sized,TRBJ1-3,.,TRBV19,TGTGCCAGTAGTAGGACTCGACCTGGAAACACCATATATTTT,CASSRTRPGNTIYF
.,TRBJ2-3,TRBD1,TRBV7-3,TGTGCCAGCAGCTACGGACAGGGACACACAGATACGCAGTATTTT,CASSYGQGHTDTQYF
.,TRBJ1-1,TRBD1,TRBV5-1,TGCGCCAGCAGCCCAGCGACAGGGGAGAACACTGAAGCTTTCTTT,CASSPATGENTEAFF
.,TRBJ2-5,TRBD2,TRBV11-3,TGTGCCAGCAGCTTAGGGGTAGCGGGAGAGGGAGAGACCCAGTACTTC,CASSLGVAGEGETQYF
.,TRBJ1-5,.,TRBV2,TGTGCCAGCACCAAAGACAGATACAATCAGCCCCAGCATTTT,CASTKDRYNQPQHF
once,TRBJ1-1,.,TRBV2,TGTGCCAGCAGTGAAGGGCCGGGCACTAAAGCTTTCTTT,CASSEGPGTKAFF
.,TRBJ1-2,TRBD1,TRBV6-1,TGTGCCAGCAGGTCCCGACAGGGGGCGAATGGCTACACCTTC,CASRSRQGANGYTF
.,TRBJ2-6,.,TRBV4-2,TGTGCCAGCAGCCAAGCTGGGTTGTCTGGGGCCAACGTCCTGACTTTC,CASSQAGLSGANVLTF
.,TRBJ1-2,TRBD1,TRBV6-6,TGTGCCAGCAGTAACACAGGGGGCCGCGTGGGCTACACCTTC,CASSNTGGRVGYTF
.,TRBJ1-4,.,TRBV18,TGTGCCAGCTCACCAACGAATGAAAAACTGTTTTTT,CASSPTNEKLFF
few,TRBJ1-1,.,TRBV6-1,TGTGCCAGCAGTGAAAATCCAGGGGATCGGACTGAAGCTTTCTTT,CASSENPGDRTEAFF
few,TRBJ2-1,.,TRBV2,TGTGCCAGCAGTGAGGCAGGGTTGGGTGAGCAGTTCTTC,CASSEAGLGEQFF
.,TRBJ1-4,.,TRBV5-1,TGCGCCAGCAGCCCTGGATCTGAAAGGGAAAAACTGTTTTTT,CASSPGSEREKLFF
.,TRBJ2-3,TRBD2,TRBV4-1,TGCGCCAGCAGCCAAGGCGGACTAGATTATGGCACAGATACGCAGTATTTT,CASSQGGLDYGTDTQYF
.,TRBJ2-7,.,TRBV11-3,TGTGCCAGCAGCCCTGGTCAGCATTCGGGCTACGAGCAGTACTTC,CASSPGQHSGYEQYF
once,TRBJ1-4,TRBD1,TRBV5-4,TGTGCCAGCAGCTCCTACTGGACAGGGTGGGAAAAACTGTTTTTT,CASSSYWTGWEKLFF
.,TRBJ2-2,.,TRBV18,TGTGCCAGCTCAGAGGGAGCGGGGGAGCTGTTTTTT,CASSEGAGELFF
.,TRBJ1-1,.,TRBV18,TGTGCCAGCTCACCAATACGGGACACTGAAGCTTTCTTT,CASSPIRDTEAFF
few,TRBJ1-5,TRBD1,TRBV28,TGTGCCAGCAGTACGTACTCCGGGACAGGGCTCCGACAGCCCCAGCATTTT,CASSTYSGTGLRQPQHF
.,TRBJ2-2,.,TRBV7-2,TGTGCCAGCAGCTTCTCGTCGGTAGCGGCGAACACCGGGGAGCTGTTTTTT,CASSFSSVAANTGELFF
.,TRBJ2-3,.,TRBV6-5,TGTGCCAGCAGTTACAGTACGTACACAGATACGCAGTATTTT,CASSYSTYTDTQYF
.,TRBJ1-5,TRBD1,TRBV30,TGTGCCTGGAGTGGACAGGGTAGCAATCAGCCCCAGCATTTT,CAWSGQGSNQPQHF
.,TRBJ2-5,.,TRBV5-8,TGTGCCAGCAGCTTCGTGGGGCCGTACCAAGAGACCCAGTACTTC,CASSFVGPYQETQYF
.,TRBJ2-7,.,TRBV2,TGTGCCAGCAGTCTAGGGAAATATCGAGAGCAGTACTTC,CASSLGKYREQYF
.,TRBJ1-5,.,TRBV28,TGTGCCAGCAGTTTGCCCGGGGGAGCGAGCCAGCCCCAGCATTTT,CASSLPGGASQPQHF
.,TRBJ1-5,.,TRBV6-1,TGTGCCAGCAGTAGGCGTTCGGAGGCAGGTCAGCCCCAGCATTTT,CASSRRSEAGQPQHF
few,TRBJ2-7,TRBD2,TRBV5-1,TGCGCCAGCAGCCCCGATAGCGGGAGAACGTGGGAGCAGTACTTC,CASSPDSGRTWEQYF
.,TRBJ2-2,.,TRBV28,TGTGCCAGCAGTTTTAACTCCAGACCCACCAGGTTTTTT,CASSFNSRPTRFF
few,TRBJ2-5,.,TRBV30,TGTGCCTGGAGTAGGGTGGGGAGGGAGACCCAGTACTTC,CAWSRVGRETQYF
few,TRBJ1-5,.,TRBV2,TGTGCCAGCATGAGAGATAGCAATCAGCCCCAGCATTTT,CASMRDSNQPQHF
.,TRBJ1-4,TRBD1,TRBV6-5,TGTGCCAGCAGTCCCTCAGGGGCAGGGGGTGAAAAACTGTTTTTT,CASSPSGAGGEKLFF